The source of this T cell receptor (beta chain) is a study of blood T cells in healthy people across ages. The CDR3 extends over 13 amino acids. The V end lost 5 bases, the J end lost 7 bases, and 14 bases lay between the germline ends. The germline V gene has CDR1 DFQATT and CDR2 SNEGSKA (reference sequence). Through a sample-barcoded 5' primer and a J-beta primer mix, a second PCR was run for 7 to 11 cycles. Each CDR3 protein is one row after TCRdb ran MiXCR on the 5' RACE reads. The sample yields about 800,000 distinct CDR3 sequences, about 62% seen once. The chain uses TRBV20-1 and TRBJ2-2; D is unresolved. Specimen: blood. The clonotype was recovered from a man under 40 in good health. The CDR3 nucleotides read TGCAGTGCTTATGGAGAATCGGTCGGGGAGCTGTTTTTT. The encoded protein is CSAYGESVGELFF.